This T cell receptor (beta chain) emerged from a study of control samples from healthy donors and cancer patients. The repertoire was sequenced with immunoSEQ multiplex PCR; TCRdb's copy has only in-frame clones and lacks some. The profile shows 150,000 to 200,000 clones, around 90% of them singletons. Germline assignment: CDR1 SGHNT and CDR2 YENEEA. There are 14 residues in the CDR3. V was clipped by 8 bases and J by 1 base; unmatched bases: 3. The chain employs TRBV11-3 and TRBJ2-3; 10 nucleotides agree with TRBD1. The sequence came from a man aged 25-40 years in good health. The specimen sequenced was blood. This CDR3 reads CASSGTGGTDTQYF. Here the CDR3 DNA reads TGTGCCAGCTCCGGGACAGGGGGCACAGATACGCAGTATTTT. The whole variable domain, remainder taken from reference TRBV11-3 and TRBJ2-3, is EAGVVQSPRYKIIEKKQPVAFWCNPISGHNTLYWYLQNLGQGPELLIRYENEEAVDDSQLPKDRFSAERLKGVDSTLKIQPAELGDSAVYLCASSGTGGTDTQYFGPGTRLTVL.